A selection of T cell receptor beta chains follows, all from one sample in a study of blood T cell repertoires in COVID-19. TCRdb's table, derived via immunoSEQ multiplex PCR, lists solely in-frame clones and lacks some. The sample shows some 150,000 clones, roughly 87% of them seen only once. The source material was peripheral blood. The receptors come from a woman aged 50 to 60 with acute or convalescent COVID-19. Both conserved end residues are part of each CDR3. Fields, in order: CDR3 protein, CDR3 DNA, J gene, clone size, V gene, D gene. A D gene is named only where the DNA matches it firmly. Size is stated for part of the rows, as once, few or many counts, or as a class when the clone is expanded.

CASSTGGAGTGELFF,TGCGCCAGCAGCACCGGGGGGGCCGGCACCGGGGAGCTGTTTTTT,TRBJ2-2,few,TRBV5-1,TRBD2
CTSSQVVREKLFF,TGCACCAGCAGCCAAGTCGTGAGGGAAAAACTGTTTTTT,TRBJ1-4,NA,TRBV1,NA
CASSSTGGSQPQHF,TGTGCCAGCTCATCAACAGGGGGCTCTCAGCCCCAGCATTTT,TRBJ1-5,NA,TRBV18,TRBD1
CASSLALDRVSYNEQFF,TGTGCCAGCAGCTTGGCATTGGACAGGGTGTCCTACAATGAGCAGTTCTTC,TRBJ2-1,NA,TRBV5-4,TRBD1
CASSLEQGLAMNTEAFF,TGTGCCAGCAGCTTGGAACAGGGATTGGCCATGAACACTGAAGCTTTCTTT,TRBJ1-1,once,TRBV5-4,NA
CASSPRQFTDTQYF,TGTGCCAGCTCACCAAGACAGTTCACAGATACGCAGTATTTT,TRBJ2-3,NA,TRBV18,NA
CASSFLSYPGQMGTEAFF,TGTGCCAGCAGTTTTTTATCATATCCGGGTCAAATGGGCACTGAAGCTTTCTTT,TRBJ1-1,NA,TRBV28,NA
CASSFRLATDTQYF,TGCGCCAGCAGCTTCCGACTAGCGACAGATACGCAGTATTTT,TRBJ2-3,NA,TRBV4-3,TRBD2
CASTGLAGVVSYNEQFF,TGTGCCAGCACGGGACTAGCGGGGGTGGTGAGCTACAATGAGCAGTTCTTC,TRBJ2-1,NA,TRBV3-1/TRBV3-2,TRBD2
CATSEGTGGVYGYTF,TGTGCCACCAGTGAAGGGACAGGGGGGGTCTATGGCTACACCTTC,TRBJ1-2,NA,TRBV24-1,TRBD1
CASIRTGDTGELFF,TGTGCCAGCATTAGGACAGGGGACACCGGGGAGCTGTTTTTT,TRBJ2-2,NA,TRBV25-1,TRBD1
CASSSVGYTF,TGTGCCAGCAGTTCGGTTGGCTACACCTTC,TRBJ1-2,NA,TRBV2,NA
CASSATGFNQPQHF,TGTGCCAGCAGCGCCACAGGGTTCAATCAGCCCCAGCATTTT,TRBJ1-5,NA,TRBV6-5,NA
CASSSRLAGSTDTQYF,TGTGCCAGCAGCTCCCGACTAGCGGGAAGCACAGATACGCAGTATTTT,TRBJ2-3,NA,TRBV11-2,TRBD2
CASTIPRVGSYNEQFF,TGTGCCAGCACCATCCCACGGGTGGGTTCCTACAATGAGCAGTTCTTC,TRBJ2-1,NA,TRBV7-9,NA
CATRGDSDSPLHF,TGTGCCACCAGGGGGGACAGCGATTCACCCCTCCACTTT,TRBJ1-6,once,TRBV24-1,TRBD1
CASSLGTHGPEETQYF,TGTGCCAGCAGCTTAGGGACTCACGGGCCGGAAGAGACCCAGTACTTC,TRBJ2-5,NA,TRBV11-2,NA
CASSSPTGAEAFF,TGTGCCAGCAGTTCCCCTACGGGGGCTGAAGCTTTCTTT,TRBJ1-1,few,TRBV27,NA
CASSLQPHQQPSTDTQYF,TGTGCCAGCAGCTTGCAGCCACACCAACAGCCCAGCACAGATACGCAGTATTTT,TRBJ2-3,NA,TRBV7-2,NA
CASSLADSRAFF,TGTGCCAGCAGTTTAGCGGACTCAAGGGCTTTCTTT,TRBJ1-1,few,TRBV12-3/TRBV12-4,NA
CSVDRDRDNEQFF,TGCAGCGTAGACCGGGACAGGGACAATGAGCAGTTCTTC,TRBJ2-1,NA,TRBV29-1,TRBD1
CASSGLAETQYF,TGTGCCAGCAGTGGGCTAGCGGAGACCCAGTACTTC,TRBJ2-5,NA,TRBV11-1,NA
CASSLPTSGSADTQYF,TGTGCCAGCAGCCTTCCGACTAGCGGGAGTGCAGATACGCAGTATTTT,TRBJ2-3,once,TRBV13,TRBD2
CASTAPRTGQPQHF,TGTGCCAGTACCGCCCCAAGGACAGGACAGCCCCAGCATTTT,TRBJ1-5,NA,TRBV19,TRBD1
CASSFSGRGNEQFF,TGTGCCAGCAGCTTTAGCGGGAGAGGGAATGAGCAGTTCTTC,TRBJ2-1,NA,TRBV7-2,TRBD2
CASSYRGQGHSNYGYTF,TGTGCCAGCAGTTACCGGGGACAGGGGCATTCCAACTATGGCTACACCTTC,TRBJ1-2,few,TRBV6-2/TRBV6-3,TRBD1
CATSAAAGPGDEQYF,TGTGCCACCAGTGCCGCAGCCGGGCCAGGGGACGAGCAGTACTTC,TRBJ2-7,NA,TRBV24-1,NA
CASSSRVSYEQYF,TGTGCCAGCAGCTCGCGGGTCTCCTACGAGCAGTACTTC,TRBJ2-7,once,TRBV7-9,NA
CASSLNPDDSPLHF,TGCGCCAGCAGCTTGAACCCAGATGATTCACCCCTCCACTTT,TRBJ1-6,NA,TRBV5-1,NA
CATSDPSTGRENEQFF,TGTGCCACCAGTGATCCCTCGACGGGGAGGGAGAATGAGCAGTTCTTC,TRBJ2-1,NA,TRBV24-1,TRBD2
CAWGAGPEQFF,TGTGCCTGGGGGGCGGGGCCTGAGCAGTTCTTC,TRBJ2-1,NA,TRBV30,NA
CASSDRGGRTNTGELFF,TGTGCCAGCAGCGACCGGGGCGGGAGAACCAACACCGGGGAGCTGTTTTTT,TRBJ2-2,once,TRBV9,TRBD2
CATSDPQGNQPQHF,TGTGCCACCAGTGACCCACAGGGCAATCAGCCCCAGCATTTT,TRBJ1-5,NA,TRBV24-1,NA
CASSASGGFYEQYF,TGTGCCAGCAGCGCTAGCGGGGGGTTCTACGAGCAGTACTTC,TRBJ2-7,NA,TRBV7-2,TRBD2
CASSSDRENSPLHF,TGTGCCAGCAGTTCCGACAGGGAAAATTCACCCCTCCACTTT,TRBJ1-6,NA,TRBV27,TRBD1
CASSPQGGLGSYEQYF,TGTGCCAGCAGCCCCCAGGGCGGATTGGGCTCCTACGAGCAGTACTTC,TRBJ2-7,NA,TRBV7-6,NA
CASSSFGQGAAEAFF,TGTGCCAGCAGCTCGTTCGGACAGGGGGCCGCTGAAGCTTTCTTT,TRBJ1-1,NA,TRBV11-3,TRBD1
CASSYSGSLAKNIQYF,TGTGCCAGCAGTTACTCGGGCAGCCTAGCCAAAAACATTCAGTACTTC,TRBJ2-4,NA,TRBV6-5,NA
CASSLGQINTEAFF,TGCGCCAGCAGCCTCGGACAGATTAACACTGAAGCTTTCTTT,TRBJ1-1,NA,TRBV5-1,NA
CSVAAGGTYEQYF,TGCAGCGTTGCGGCAGGGGGTACCTACGAGCAGTACTTC,TRBJ2-7,NA,TRBV29-1,TRBD1
CASSEGQVVNYGYTF,TGTGCCAGCAGTGAGGGGCAGGTGGTTAACTATGGCTACACCTTC,TRBJ1-2,NA,TRBV2,NA
CASSVNRGSGSYNEQFF,TGTGCCAGCAGCGTTAACAGGGGGAGTGGTTCCTACAATGAGCAGTTCTTC,TRBJ2-1,NA,TRBV7-2,TRBD1
CASSFPGKDTEAFF,TGTGCCAGCAGCTTCCCAGGGAAGGACACTGAAGCTTTCTTT,TRBJ1-1,NA,TRBV11-2,NA
CASRRGQANNSPLHF,TGTGCCAGCAGGCGAGGACAGGCGAATAATTCACCCCTCCACTTT,TRBJ1-6,NA,TRBV6-5,TRBD1
CSGTGTGRDTQYF,TGCAGCGGGACCGGGACAGGGAGAGATACGCAGTATTTT,TRBJ2-3,NA,TRBV29-1,TRBD1
CASTPQGTDTQYF,TGTGCCAGCACCCCCCAGGGCACAGATACGCAGTATTTT,TRBJ2-3,NA,TRBV6-2/TRBV6-3,NA
CASSLVQGGTEAFF,TGTGCCAGCAGCTTGGTCCAGGGCGGCACTGAAGCTTTCTTT,TRBJ1-1,NA,TRBV5-8,NA
CSASWVEQGTPNYGYTF,TGCAGTGCTAGTTGGGTTGAACAGGGGACTCCTAACTATGGCTACACCTTC,TRBJ1-2,NA,TRBV20-1,TRBD1
CASSLAGTGNTGELFF,TGCGCCAGCAGCTTGGCCGGGACAGGGAACACCGGGGAGCTGTTTTTT,TRBJ2-2,NA,TRBV5-1,TRBD1
CASRGTSGGYEQYF,TGTGCCAGCAGAGGGACTAGCGGGGGTTACGAGCAGTACTTC,TRBJ2-7,NA,TRBV28,TRBD2
CATALTSGGSDTQYF,TGTGCCACCGCCCTGACTAGCGGGGGGTCAGATACGCAGTATTTT,TRBJ2-3,NA,TRBV10-3,TRBD2
CASSLDTGTYEQYF,TGTGCCAGCAGCTTAGATACAGGAACCTACGAGCAGTACTTC,TRBJ2-7,NA,TRBV11-3,NA
CATSRGTGNTEAFF,TGTGCCACCAGCAGAGGGACAGGGAACACTGAAGCTTTCTTT,TRBJ1-1,NA,TRBV15,TRBD1
CASAETSAGFNEQFF,TGTGCCAGCGCTGAAACTTCCGCCGGGTTCAATGAGCAGTTCTTC,TRBJ2-1,NA,TRBV6-4,NA
CATSDTQGVHTGELFF,TGTGCCACCAGTGACACACAGGGGGTGCACACCGGGGAGCTGTTTTTT,TRBJ2-2,NA,TRBV24-1,TRBD1
CASSLPRQGVGGSNQPQHF,TGTGCCAGCAGTTTACCTAGACAGGGTGTCGGAGGTAGCAATCAGCCCCAGCATTTT,TRBJ1-5,NA,TRBV27,TRBD1